This T cell receptor (beta chain) was sequenced in a study of response to subunit inactivated influenza vaccine. TCRdb reanalysed the RT-PCR reads using MiXCR and keeps one entry per CDR3 protein. Of around 760,000 distinct CDR3 sequences detected, around 14% appear once; the ten largest clones hold 6.5% to 8.5%. Trimming removed 7 bases from V and 5 bases from J, with 8 bases in between. CDR1 and CDR2 (germline): SGHTA, FQGNSA. The CDR3 extends over 11 amino acids. This TCR came from a man over 45 who received an inactivated influenza vaccine. The rearrangement links TRBV7-2 to TRBJ2-5, with no clear D. Sequences were derived from PBMCs from blood, sampled around 15 days before vaccination. In DNA form, the CDR3 reads TGTGCCAGCACCGGAGTTGAGACCCAGTACTTC. It is translated as CASTGVETQYF.